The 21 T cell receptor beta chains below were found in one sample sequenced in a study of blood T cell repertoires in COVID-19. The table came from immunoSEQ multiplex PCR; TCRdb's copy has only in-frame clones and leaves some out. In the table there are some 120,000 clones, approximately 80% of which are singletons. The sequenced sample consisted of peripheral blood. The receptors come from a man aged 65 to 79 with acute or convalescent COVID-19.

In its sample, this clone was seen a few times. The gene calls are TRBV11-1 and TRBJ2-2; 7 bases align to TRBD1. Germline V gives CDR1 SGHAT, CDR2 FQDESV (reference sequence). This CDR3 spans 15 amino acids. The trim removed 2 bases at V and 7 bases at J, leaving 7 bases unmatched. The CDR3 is CASSLYDRAGGELFF. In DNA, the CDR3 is TGTGCCAGCAGCTTATACGACAGGGCCGGCGGGGAGCTGTTTTTT.

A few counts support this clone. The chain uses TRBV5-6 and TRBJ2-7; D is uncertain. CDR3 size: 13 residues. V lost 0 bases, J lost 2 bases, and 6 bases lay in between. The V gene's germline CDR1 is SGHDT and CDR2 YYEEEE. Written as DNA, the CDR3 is TGTGCCAGCAGCTTGGCCCTTACCTACGAGCAGTACTTC. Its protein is CASSLALTYEQYF.

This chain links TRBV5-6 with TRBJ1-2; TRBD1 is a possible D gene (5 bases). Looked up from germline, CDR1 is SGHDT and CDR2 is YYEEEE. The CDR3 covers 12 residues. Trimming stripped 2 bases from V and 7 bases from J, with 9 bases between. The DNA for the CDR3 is TGTGCCAGCAGCTTCCCCCAGGGTGGCTACACCTTC. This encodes CASSFPQGGYTF.

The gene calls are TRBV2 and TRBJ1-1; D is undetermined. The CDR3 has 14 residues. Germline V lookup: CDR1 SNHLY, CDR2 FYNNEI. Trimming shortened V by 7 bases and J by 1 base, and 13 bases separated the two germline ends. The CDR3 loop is CASNREEENTEAFF. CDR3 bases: TGTGCCAGCAATCGGGAGGAAGAGAACACTGAAGCTTTCTTT.

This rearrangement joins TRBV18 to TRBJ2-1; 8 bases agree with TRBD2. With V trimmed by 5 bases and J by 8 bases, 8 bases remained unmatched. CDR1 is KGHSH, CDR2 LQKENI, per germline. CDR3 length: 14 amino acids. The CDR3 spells CASSAGLGGDEQFF. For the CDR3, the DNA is TGTGCCAGCTCAGCGGGACTAGGAGGGGATGAGCAGTTCTTC.

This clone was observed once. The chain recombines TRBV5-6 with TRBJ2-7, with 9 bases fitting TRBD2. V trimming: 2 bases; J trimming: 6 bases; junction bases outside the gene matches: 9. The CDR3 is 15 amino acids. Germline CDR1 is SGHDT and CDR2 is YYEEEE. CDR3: CASSFSPSGAVEQYF. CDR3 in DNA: TGTGCCAGCAGCTTTTCCCCTAGCGGGGCAGTCGAGCAGTACTTC.

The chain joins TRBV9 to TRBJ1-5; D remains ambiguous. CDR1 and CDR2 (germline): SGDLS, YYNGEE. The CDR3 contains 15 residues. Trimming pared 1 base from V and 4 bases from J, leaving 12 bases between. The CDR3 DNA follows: TGTGCCAGCAGCGTATCCGGGGATTCTAATCAGCCCCAGCATTTT. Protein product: CASSVSGDSNQPQHF.

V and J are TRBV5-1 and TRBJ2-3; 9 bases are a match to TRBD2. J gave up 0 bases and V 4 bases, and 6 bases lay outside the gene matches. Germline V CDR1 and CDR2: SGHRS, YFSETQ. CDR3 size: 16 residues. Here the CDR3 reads CASSGGTSSSTDTQYF. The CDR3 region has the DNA TGCGCCAGCAGCGGGGGGACTAGCTCAAGCACAGATACGCAGTATTTT.

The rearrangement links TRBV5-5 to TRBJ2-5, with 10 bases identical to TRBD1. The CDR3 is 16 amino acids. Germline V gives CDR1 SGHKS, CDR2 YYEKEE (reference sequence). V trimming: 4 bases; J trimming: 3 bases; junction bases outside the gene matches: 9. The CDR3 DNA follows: TGTGCCAGCAGCCTGTTCGGGGGACAGGGGAAAGAGACCCAGTACTTC. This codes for CASSLFGGQGKETQYF.

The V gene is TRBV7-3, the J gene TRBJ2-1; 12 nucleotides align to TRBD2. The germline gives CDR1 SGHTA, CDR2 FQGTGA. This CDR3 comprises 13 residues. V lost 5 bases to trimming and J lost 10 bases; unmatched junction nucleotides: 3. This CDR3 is CASSPGLAGEQFF. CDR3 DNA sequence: TGTGCCAGCAGCCCCGGACTAGCGGGGGAGCAGTTCTTC.

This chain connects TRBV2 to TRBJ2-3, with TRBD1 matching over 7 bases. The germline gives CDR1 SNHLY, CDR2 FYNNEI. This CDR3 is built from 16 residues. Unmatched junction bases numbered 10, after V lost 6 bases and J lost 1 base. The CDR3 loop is CASSQGVGAGTDTQYF. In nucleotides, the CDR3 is TGTGCCAGCAGCCAGGGGGTGGGGGCCGGCACAGATACGCAGTATTTT. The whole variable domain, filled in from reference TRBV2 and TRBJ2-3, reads EPEVTQTPSHQVTQMGQEVILRCVPISNHLYFYWYRQILGQKVEFLVSFYNNEISEKSEIFDDQFSVERPDGSNFTLKIRSTKLEDSAMYFCASSQGVGAGTDTQYFGPGTRLTVL.

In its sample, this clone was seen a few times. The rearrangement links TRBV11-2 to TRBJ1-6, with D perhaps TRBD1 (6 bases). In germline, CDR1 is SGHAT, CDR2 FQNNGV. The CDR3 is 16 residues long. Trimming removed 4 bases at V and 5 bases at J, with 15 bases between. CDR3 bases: TGTGCCAGCAGCTCAGTACTCAGGGGCAATAATTCACCCCTCCACTTT. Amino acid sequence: CASSSVLRGNNSPLHF.

CDR3 residues: CASSKLDRGGYTF. Written as DNA, the CDR3 is TGTGCCAGCAGTAAGTTGGACAGGGGTGGCTACACCTTC. The genes are TRBV28 and TRBJ1-2; 9 positions agree with TRBD1. Germline lookup yields CDR1 MDHEN and CDR2 SYDVKM. This CDR3 has 13 amino acids. Unmatched junction bases numbered 5, after V lost 5 bases and J lost 7 bases.

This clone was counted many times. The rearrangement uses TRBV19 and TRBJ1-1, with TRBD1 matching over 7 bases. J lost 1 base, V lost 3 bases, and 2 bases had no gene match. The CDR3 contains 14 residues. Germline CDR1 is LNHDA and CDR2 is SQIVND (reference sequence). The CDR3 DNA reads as TGTGCCAGTAGTATTAGGACAGGGAACACTGAAGCTTTCTTT. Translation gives CASSIRTGNTEAFF.

CDR3 coding DNA: TGTGCCAGCAGCAACCCCACAGCGGGGGACCCCCTTGGCACAGATACGCAGTATTTT. Amino acids: CASSNPTAGDPLGTDTQYF. The V gene is TRBV28, the J gene TRBJ2-3; 8 nucleotides align to TRBD2. The CDR3 sequence is 19 residues long. Germline V gene sequence: CDR1 MDHEN, CDR2 SYDVKM. After removal of 6 bases from V and 1 base from J, the junction contained 18 bases not matched to a gene.

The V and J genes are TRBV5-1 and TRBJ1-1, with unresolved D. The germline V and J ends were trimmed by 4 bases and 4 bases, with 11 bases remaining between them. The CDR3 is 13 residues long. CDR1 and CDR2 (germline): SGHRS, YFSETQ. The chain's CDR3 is CASSVSSGTEAFF. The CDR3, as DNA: TGCGCCAGCAGCGTCAGCAGCGGCACTGAAGCTTTCTTT. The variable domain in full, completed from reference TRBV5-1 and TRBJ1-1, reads KAGVTQTPRYLIKTRGQQVTLSCSPISGHRSVSWYQQTPGQGLQFLFEYFSETQRNKGNFPGRFSGRQFSNSRSEMNVSTLELGDSALYLCASSVSSGTEAFFGQGTRLTVV.

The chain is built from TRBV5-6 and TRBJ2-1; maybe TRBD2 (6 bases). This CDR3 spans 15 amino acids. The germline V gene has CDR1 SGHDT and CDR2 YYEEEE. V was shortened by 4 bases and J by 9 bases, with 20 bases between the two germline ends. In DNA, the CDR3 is TGTGCCAGCAGCCGGCGTGCGACTAGTGCGGGTGAGCAGTTCTTC. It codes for CASSRRATSAGEQFF.

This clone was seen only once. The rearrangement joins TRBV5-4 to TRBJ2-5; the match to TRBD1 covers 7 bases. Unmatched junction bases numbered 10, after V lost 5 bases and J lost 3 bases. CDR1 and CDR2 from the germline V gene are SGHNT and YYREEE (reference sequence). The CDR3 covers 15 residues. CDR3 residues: CASSHTGTDKETQYF. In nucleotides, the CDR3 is TGTGCCAGCAGTCACACCGGGACAGATAAAGAGACCCAGTACTTC.

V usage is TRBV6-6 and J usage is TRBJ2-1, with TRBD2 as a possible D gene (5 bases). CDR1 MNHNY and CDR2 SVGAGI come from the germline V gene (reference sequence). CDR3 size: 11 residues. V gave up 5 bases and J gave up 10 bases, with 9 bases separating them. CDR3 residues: CASSARGEQFF. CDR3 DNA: TGTGCCAGCAGTGCCCGAGGGGAGCAGTTCTTC.

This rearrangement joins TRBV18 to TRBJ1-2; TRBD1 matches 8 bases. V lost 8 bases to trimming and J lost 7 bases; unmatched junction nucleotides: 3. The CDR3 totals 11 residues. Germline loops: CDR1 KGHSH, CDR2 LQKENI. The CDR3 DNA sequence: TGTGCCAGCCAGGACAGGGCTGGCTACACCTTC. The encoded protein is CASQDRAGYTF.

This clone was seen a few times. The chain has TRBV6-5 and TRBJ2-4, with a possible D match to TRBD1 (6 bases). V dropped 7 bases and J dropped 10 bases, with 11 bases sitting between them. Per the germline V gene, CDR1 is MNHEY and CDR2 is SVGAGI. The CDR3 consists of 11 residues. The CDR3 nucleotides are TGTGCCAGCATTCAGGGGCAAATTCAGTACTTC. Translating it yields CASIQGQIQYF.